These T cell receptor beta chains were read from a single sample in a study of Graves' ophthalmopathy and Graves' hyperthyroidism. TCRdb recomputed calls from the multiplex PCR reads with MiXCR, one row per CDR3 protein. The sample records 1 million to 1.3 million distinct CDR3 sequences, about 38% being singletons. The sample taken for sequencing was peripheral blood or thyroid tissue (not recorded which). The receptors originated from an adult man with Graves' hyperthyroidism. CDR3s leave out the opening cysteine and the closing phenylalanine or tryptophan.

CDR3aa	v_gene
ASSLGQPFYGYT	TRBV7-8
ATSAGSGANVLT	TRBV6-2/TRBV6-3
AISRDRSYEQY	TRBV10-3
ASSARAGTDYGYT	TRBV25-1
ATFPSGMGSYEQY	TRBV10-3
SAEGRETQY	TRBV20-1
SARVTVETQY	TRBV20-1
SASQQGGVSYEQY	TRBV20-1
ASSLETQGATREKLF	TRBV5-1
SVLRIQGRRSPLH	TRBV20-1
ATSRDLSQH	TRBV15
ASSGRITYEQY	TRBV13
ASSYNGGENTIY	TRBV6-5
ASSQTTEHGYT	TRBV5-4
ASSAPGGGEQY	TRBV3-1